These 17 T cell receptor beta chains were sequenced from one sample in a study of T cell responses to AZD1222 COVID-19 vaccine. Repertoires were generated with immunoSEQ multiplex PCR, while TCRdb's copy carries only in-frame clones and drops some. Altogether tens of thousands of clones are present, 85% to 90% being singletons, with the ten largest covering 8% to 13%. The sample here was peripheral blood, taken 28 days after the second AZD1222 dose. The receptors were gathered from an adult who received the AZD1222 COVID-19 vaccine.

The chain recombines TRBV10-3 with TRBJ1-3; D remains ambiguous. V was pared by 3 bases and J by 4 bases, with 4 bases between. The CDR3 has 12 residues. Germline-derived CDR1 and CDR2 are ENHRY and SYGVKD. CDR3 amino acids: CAISDYGNTIYF. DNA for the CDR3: TGTGCCATCAGTGATTACGGAAACACCATATATTTT.

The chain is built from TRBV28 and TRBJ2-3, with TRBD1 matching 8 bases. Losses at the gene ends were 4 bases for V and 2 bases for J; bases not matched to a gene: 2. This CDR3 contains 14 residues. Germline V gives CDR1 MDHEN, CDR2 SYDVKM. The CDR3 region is CASSSGGHTDTQYF. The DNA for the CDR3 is TGTGCCAGCAGTTCAGGGGGCCACACAGATACGCAGTATTTT.

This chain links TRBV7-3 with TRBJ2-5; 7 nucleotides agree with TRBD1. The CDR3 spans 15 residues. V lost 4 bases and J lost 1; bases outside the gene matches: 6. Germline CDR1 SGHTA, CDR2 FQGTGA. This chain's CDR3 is CASSSRQGPQETQYF. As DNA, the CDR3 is TGTGCCAGCAGCTCCCGACAGGGCCCCCAAGAGACCCAGTACTTC.

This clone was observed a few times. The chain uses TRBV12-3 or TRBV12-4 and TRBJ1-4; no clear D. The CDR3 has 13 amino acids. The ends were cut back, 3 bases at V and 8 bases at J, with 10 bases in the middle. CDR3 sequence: CASSFFRVEKLFF. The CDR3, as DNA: TGTGCCAGCAGTTTTTTCCGGGTCGAAAAACTGTTTTTT.

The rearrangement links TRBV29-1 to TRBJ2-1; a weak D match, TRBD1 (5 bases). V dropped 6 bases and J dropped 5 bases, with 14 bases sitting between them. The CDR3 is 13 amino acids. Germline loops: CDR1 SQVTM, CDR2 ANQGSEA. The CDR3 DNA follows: TGCAGCGTCGAGCAGGGAACGGACAATGAGCAGTTCTTC. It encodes CSVEQGTDNEQFF.

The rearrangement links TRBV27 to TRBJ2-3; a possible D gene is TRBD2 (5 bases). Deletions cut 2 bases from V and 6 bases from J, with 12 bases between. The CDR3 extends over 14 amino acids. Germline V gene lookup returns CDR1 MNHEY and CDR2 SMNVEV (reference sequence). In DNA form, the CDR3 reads TGTGCCAGCAGTTTAGGACGGGGTGGGGATACGCAGTATTTT. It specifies CASSLGRGGDTQYF.

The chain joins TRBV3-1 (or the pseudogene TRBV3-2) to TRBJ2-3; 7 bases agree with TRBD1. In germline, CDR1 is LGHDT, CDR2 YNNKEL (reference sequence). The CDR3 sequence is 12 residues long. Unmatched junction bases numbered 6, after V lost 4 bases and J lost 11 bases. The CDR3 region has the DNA TGTGCCAGCAGCCCAAACAGGGGAGAGCAGTATTTT. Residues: CASSPNRGEQYF.

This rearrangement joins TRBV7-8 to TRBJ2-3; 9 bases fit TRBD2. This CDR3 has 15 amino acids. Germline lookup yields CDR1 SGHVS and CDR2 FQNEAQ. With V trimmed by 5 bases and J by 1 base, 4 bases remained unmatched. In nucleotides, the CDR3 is TGTGCCAGCAGCCACCGGACTAGCGGCACAGATACGCAGTATTTT. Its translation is CASSHRTSGTDTQYF.

CDR3 loop: CAWSVQLSNYGYTF. The CDR3 DNA sequence: TGTGCCTGGAGTGTGCAGCTTTCTAACTATGGCTACACCTTC. The chain carries TRBV30 and TRBJ1-2; D remains ambiguous. This CDR3 spans 14 amino acids. CDR1 and CDR2 (germline): GTSNPN, SVGIG (reference sequence). V lost 0 bases and J 0 bases, leaving 8 bases between the germline ends.

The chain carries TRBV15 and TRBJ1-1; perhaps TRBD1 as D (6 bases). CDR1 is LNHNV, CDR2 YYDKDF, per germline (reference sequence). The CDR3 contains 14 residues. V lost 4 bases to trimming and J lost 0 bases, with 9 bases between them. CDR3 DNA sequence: TGTGCCACCAGCACACAGGGCTTGAACACTGAAGCTTTCTTT. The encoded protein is CATSTQGLNTEAFF.

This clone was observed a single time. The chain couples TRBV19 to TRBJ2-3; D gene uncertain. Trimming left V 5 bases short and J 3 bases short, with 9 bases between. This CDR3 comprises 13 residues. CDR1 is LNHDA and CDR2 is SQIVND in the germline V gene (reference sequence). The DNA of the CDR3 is TGTGCCAGTAGTCCCCAGATAACAGATACGCAGTATTTT. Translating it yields CASSPQITDTQYF.

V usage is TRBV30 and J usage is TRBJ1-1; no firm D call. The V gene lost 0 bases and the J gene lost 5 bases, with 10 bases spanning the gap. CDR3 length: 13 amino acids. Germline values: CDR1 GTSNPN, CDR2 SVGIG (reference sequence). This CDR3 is CAWSVGRVTEAFF. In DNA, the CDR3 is TGTGCCTGGAGTGTGGGTAGGGTAACTGAAGCTTTCTTT.

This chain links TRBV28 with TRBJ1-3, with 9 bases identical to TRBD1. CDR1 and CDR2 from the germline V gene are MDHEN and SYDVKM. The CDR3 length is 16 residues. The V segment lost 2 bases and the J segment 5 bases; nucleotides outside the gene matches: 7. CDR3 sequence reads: CASSLLLGQGRNTIYF. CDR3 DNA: TGTGCCAGCAGTTTACTCCTCGGACAGGGGAGAAACACCATATATTTT.

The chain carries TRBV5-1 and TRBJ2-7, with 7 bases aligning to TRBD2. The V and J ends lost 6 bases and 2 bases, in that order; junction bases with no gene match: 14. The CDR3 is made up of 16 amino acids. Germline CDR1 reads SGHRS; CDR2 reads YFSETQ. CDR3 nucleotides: TGCGCCAGCATGCCCGGTGGGGCTAGCGGAGCCTACGAGCAGTACTTC. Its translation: CASMPGGASGAYEQYF.

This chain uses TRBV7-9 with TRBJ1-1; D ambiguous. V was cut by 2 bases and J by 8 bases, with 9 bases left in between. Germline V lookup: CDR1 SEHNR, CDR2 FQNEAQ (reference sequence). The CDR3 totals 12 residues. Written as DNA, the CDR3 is TGTGCCAGCAGCTTACAAGGCCGAGAAGCTTTCTTT. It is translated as CASSLQGREAFF.

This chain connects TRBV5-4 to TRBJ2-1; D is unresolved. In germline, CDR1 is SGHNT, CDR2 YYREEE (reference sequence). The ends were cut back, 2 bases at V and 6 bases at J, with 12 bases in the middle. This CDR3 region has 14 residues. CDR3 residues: CASSLNSTGNEQFF. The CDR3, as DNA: TGTGCCAGCAGCTTAAACTCGACTGGCAATGAGCAGTTCTTC.

The CDR3 sequence is CASSLEGGQETQYF. CDR3 coding DNA: TGTGCCAGCAGCTTAGAGGGGGGACAAGAGACCCAGTACTTC. The V call is TRBV7-2, the J call TRBJ2-5, with D perhaps assigned TRBD1 or TRBD2 (6 bases each). Germline V gives CDR1 SGHTA, CDR2 FQGNSA. CDR3 size: 14 residues. V was trimmed by 1 base and J by 2 bases, leaving 8 bases between them.